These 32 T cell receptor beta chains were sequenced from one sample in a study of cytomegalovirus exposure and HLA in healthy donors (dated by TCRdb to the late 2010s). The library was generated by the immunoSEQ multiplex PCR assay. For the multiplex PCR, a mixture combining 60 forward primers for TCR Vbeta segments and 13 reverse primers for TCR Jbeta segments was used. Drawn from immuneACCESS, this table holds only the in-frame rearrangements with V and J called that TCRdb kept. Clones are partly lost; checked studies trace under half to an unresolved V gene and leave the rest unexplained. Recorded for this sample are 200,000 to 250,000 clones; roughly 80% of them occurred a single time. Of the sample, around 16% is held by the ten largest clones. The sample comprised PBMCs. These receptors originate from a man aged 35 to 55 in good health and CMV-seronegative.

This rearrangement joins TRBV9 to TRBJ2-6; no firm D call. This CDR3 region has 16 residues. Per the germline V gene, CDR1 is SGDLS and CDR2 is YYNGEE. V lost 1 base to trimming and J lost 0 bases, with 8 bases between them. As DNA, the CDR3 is TGTGCCAGCAGCGTAAAAATCAGCTCTGGGGCCAACGTCCTGACTTTC. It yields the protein CASSVKISSGANVLTF.

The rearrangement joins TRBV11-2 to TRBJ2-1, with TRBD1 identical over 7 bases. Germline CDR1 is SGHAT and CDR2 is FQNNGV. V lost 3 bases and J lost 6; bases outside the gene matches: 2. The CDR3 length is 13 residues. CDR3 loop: CASSFDRANEQFF. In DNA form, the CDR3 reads TGTGCCAGCAGCTTCGACAGGGCCAATGAGCAGTTCTTC.

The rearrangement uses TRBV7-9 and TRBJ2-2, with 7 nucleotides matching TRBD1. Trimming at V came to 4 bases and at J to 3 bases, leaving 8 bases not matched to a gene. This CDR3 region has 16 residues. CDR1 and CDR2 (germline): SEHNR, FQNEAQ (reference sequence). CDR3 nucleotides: TGTGCCAGCAGCTCACAGGGGCGGGCCGACACCGGGGAGCTGTTTTTT. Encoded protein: CASSSQGRADTGELFF.

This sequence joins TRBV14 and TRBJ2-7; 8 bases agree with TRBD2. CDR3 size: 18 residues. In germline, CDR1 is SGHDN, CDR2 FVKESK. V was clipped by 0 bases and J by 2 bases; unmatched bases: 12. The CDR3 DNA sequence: TGTGCCAGCAGCCAAGATTTAGCGGGACCCTACTCCCCCTACGAGCAGTACTTC. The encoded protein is CASSQDLAGPYSPYEQYF.

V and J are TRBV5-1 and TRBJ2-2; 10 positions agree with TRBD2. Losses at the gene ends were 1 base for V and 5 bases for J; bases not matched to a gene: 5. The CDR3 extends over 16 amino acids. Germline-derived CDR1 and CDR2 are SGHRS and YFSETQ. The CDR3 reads CASSLLPSGGTGELFF. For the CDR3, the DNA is TGCGCCAGCAGCTTGCTTCCTAGCGGGGGAACCGGGGAGCTGTTTTTT.

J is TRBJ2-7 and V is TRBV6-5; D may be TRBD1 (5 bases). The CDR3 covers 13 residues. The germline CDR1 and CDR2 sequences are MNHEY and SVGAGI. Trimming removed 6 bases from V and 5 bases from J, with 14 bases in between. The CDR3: CASSQSGSHEQYF. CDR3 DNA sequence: TGTGCCAGCAGCCAATCAGGGTCCCACGAGCAGTACTTC.

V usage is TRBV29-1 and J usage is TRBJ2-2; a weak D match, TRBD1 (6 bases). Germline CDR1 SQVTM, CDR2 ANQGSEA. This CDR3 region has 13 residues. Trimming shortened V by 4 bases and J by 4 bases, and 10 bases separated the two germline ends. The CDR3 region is CSVAYRATGELFF. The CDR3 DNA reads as TGCAGCGTTGCGTACAGGGCCACCGGGGAGCTGTTTTTT.

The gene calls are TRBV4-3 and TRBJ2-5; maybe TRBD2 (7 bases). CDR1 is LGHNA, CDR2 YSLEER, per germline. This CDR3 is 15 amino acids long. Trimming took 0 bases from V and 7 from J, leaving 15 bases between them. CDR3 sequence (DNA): TGCGCCAGCAGCCAAGACCGGAGGGGGGGGTCGACCCAGTACTTC. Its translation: CASSQDRRGGSTQYF.

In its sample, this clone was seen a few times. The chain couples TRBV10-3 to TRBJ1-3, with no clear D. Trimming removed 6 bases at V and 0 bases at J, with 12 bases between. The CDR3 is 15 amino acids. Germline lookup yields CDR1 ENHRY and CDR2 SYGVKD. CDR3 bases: TGTGCCATCAGAGCGACGGAGAACTCTGGAAACACCATATATTTT. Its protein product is CAIRATENSGNTIYF.

The CDR3 sequence is CASSVQLNTEAFF. The CDR3, as DNA: TGTGCCAGCAGTGTACAGCTTAACACTGAAGCTTTCTTT. The V gene is TRBV2, the J gene TRBJ1-1; no firm D call. V was cut by 4 bases and J by 2 bases, with 8 bases left in between. Germline values: CDR1 SNHLY, CDR2 FYNNEI. CDR3 length: 13 amino acids.

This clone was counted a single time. The CDR3 DNA follows: TGCGCCAGCAGCTTGAGCCAGGCCTCGAACACCGGGGAGCTGTTTTTT. The encoded protein is CASSLSQASNTGELFF. The V and J genes are TRBV5-1 and TRBJ2-2; the D is unclear. Germline assignment: CDR1 SGHRS and CDR2 YFSETQ. Trimming removed 1 base from V and 0 bases from J, with 10 bases in between. The CDR3 is 16 amino acids.

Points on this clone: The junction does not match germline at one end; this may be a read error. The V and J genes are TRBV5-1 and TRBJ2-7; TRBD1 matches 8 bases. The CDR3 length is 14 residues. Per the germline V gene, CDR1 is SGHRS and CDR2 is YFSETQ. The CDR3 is CASSSSYRQGWRHF. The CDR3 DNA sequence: TGCGCCAGCAGCTCGAGCTATCGACAGGGGTGGAGGCACTTC.

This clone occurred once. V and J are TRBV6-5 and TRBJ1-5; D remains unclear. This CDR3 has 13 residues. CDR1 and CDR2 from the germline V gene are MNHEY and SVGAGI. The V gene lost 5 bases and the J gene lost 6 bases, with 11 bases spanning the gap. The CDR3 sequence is CASSQSRSQPQHF. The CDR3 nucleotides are TGTGCCAGCAGTCAATCTAGGTCTCAGCCCCAGCATTTT.

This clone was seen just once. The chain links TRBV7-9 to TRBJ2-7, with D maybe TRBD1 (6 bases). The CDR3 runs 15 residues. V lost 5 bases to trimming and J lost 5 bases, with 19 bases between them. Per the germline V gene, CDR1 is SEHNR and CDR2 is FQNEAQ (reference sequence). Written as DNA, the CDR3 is TGTGCCAGCAGCCATTACCCCACAGGGCTTGACGAGCAGTACTTC. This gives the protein CASSHYPTGLDEQYF.

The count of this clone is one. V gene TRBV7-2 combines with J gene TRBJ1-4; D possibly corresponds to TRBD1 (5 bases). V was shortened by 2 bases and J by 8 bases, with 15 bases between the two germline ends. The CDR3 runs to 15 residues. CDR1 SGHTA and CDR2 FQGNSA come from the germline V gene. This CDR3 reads CASSLWDSPLEKLFF. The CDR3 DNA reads TGTGCCAGCAGCTTATGGGACTCTCCACTGGAAAAACTGTTTTTT.

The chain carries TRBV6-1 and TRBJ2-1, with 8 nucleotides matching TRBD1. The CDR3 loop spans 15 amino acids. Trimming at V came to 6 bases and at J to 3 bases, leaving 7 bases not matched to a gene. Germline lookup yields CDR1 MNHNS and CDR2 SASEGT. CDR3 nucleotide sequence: TGTGCCAGCAGGCCCACAGGGGGGAGCTACAATGAGCAGTTCTTC. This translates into CASRPTGGSYNEQFF.

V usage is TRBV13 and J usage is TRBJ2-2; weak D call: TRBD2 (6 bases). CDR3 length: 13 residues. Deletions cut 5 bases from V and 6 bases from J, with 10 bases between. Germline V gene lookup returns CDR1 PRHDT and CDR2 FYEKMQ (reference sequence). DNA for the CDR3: TGTGCCAGCAGCACCCGGGACTCCGGGGAGCTGTTTTTT. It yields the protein CASSTRDSGELFF.

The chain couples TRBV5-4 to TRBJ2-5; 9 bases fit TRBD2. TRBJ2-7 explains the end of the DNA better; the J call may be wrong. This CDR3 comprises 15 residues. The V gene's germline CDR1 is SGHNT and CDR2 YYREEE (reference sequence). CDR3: CASSPPGTSHYEQYF. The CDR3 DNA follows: TGTGCCAGCAGCCCCCCCGGGACTAGCCACTACGAGCAGTACTTC.

The CDR3 reads CSATFNYGYTF. The CDR3 nucleotides are TGCAGTGCTACATTTAACTATGGCTACACCTTC. The rearrangement uses TRBV20-1 and TRBJ1-2; D gene uncertain. This CDR3 comprises 11 residues. With 4 bases removed from V and 1 base from J, the gap between germline ends came to 4 bases. CDR1 and CDR2 from the germline V gene are DFQATT and SNEGSKA (reference sequence).

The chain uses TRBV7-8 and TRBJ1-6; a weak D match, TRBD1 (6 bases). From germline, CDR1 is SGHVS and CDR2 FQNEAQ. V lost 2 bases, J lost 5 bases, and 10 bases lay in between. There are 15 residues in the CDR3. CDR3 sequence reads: CASSLLDRNNSPLHF. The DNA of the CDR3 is TGTGCCAGCAGCTTATTGGACAGAAATAATTCACCCCTCCACTTT.

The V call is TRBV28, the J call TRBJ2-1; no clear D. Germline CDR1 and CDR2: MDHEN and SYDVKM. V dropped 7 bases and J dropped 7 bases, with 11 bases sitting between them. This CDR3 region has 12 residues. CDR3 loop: CASIGRANEQFF. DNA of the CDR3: TGTGCCAGCATAGGAAGAGCGAATGAGCAGTTCTTC.

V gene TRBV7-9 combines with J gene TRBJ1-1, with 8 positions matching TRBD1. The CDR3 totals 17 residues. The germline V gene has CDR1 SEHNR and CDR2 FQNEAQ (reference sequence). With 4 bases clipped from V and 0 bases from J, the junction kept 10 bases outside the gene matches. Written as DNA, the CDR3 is TGTGCCAGCAGCTCCTACACAGGACAGGGAATGAACACTGAAGCTTTCTTT. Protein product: CASSSYTGQGMNTEAFF.

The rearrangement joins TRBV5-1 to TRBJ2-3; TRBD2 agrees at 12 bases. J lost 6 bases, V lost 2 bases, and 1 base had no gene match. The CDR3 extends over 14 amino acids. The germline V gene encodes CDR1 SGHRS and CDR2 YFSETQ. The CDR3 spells CASSLGTSGDTQYF. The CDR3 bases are TGCGCCAGCAGCTTAGGGACTAGCGGGGATACGCAGTATTTT.

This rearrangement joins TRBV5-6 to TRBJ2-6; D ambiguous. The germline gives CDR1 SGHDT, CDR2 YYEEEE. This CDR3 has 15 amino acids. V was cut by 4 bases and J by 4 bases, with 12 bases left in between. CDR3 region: CASSRGRLGANVLTF. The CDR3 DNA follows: TGTGCCAGCAGCCGCGGTCGCCTAGGGGCCAACGTCCTGACTTTC.

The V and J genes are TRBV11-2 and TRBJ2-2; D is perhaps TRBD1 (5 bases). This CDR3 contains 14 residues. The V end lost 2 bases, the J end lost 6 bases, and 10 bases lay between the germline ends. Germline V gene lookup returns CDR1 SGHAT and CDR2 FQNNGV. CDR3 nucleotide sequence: TGTGCCAGCAGCTTACTAAGGGGTTCCGGGGAGCTGTTTTTT. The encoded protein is CASSLLRGSGELFF.

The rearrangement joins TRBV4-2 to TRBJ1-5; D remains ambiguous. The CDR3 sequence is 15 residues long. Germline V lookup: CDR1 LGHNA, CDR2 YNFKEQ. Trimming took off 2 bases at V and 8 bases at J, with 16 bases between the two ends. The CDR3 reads CASSQNWEGAEPQHF. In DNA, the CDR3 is TGTGCCAGCAGCCAAAACTGGGAGGGAGCTGAGCCCCAGCATTTT.

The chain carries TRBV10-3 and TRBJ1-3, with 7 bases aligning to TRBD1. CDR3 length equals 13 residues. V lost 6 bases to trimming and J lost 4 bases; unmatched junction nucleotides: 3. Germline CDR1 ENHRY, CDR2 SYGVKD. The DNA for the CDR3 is TGTGCCATCAGGACAGGGATGGGAAACACCATATATTTT. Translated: CAIRTGMGNTIYF.

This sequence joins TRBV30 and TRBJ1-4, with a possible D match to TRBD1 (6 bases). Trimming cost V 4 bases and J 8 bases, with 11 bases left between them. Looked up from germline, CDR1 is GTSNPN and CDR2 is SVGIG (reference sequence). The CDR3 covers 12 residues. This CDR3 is CAWTGVGEKLFF. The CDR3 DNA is TGTGCCTGGACAGGGGTCGGAGAAAAACTGTTTTTT.

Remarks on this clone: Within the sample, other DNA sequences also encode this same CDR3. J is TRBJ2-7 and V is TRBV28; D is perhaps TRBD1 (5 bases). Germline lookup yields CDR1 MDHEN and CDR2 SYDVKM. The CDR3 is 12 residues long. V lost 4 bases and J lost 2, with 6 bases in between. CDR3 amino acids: CASSSRAYEQYF. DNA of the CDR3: TGTGCCAGCAGTTCCAGGGCCTACGAGCAGTACTTC.

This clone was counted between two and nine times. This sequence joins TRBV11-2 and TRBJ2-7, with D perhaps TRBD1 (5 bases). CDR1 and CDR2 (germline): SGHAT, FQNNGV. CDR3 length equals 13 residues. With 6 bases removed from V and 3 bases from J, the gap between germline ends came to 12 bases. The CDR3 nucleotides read TGTGCCAGCAGGAGAGGCAGGGACTACGAGCAGTACTTC. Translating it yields CASRRGRDYEQYF.

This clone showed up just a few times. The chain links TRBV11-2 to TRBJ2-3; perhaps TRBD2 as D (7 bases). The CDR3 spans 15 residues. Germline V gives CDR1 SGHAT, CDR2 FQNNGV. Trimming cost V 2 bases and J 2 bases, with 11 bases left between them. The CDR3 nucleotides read TGTGCCAGCAGCTTAACACGGGGGGCCACAGATACGCAGTATTTT. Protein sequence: CASSLTRGATDTQYF.

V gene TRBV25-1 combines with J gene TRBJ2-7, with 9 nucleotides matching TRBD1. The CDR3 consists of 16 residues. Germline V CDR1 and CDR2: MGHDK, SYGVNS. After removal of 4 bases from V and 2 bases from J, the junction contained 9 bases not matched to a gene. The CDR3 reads CASSVRDRVSAYEQYF. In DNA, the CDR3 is TGTGCCAGCAGTGTGCGGGACAGGGTTTCGGCCTACGAGCAGTACTTC.